Reported below is one TCR beta chain. Per the study methods: Reference gene primers were amplified, and this amplification served to estimate nucleated cell counts. Clones were read by immunoSEQ multiplex PCR, and TCRdb kept only the in-frame ones, dropping some. For V, J and clone size, that table is used; D and trimming come from the DNA. This table has roughly 170,000 clones, 70% to 90% appearing once. This entry belongs to a study of blood T cell repertoires in COVID-19. The overall study: Collection of acute and convalescent COVID-19 samples took place in the United States, Italy and Spain. The cDNA or gDNA used as material had been derived from T cells, B-cell-depleted T cells, or PBMCs.

Germline values: CDR1 SGHAT, CDR2 FQNNGV. The CDR3 extends over 14 amino acids. Trimming removed 4 bases from V and 2 bases from J; junction bases left unmatched: 4. The sample consisted of peripheral blood. The J gene is TRBJ2-7, the V gene TRBV11-2; 8 bases fit TRBD1. This sequence originates from a woman aged 45-59 years with COVID-19, enrolled during active disease. CDR3 amino acids: CASSYRTGTYEQYF. Here the CDR3 DNA reads TGTGCCAGCAGCTACCGGACAGGGACCTACGAGCAGTACTTC.